The source of this T cell receptor beta chain is a study of shared T cell receptors in the human thymus. Produced via immunoSEQ multiplex PCR; TCRdb's table is partial and in-frame only. The profile shows about 660,000 clones, approximately 88% of them singletons. Trimming removed 0 bases from V and 4 bases from J; junction bases left unmatched: 8. The CDR3 covers 16 residues. Germline loops: CDR1 SGHKS, CDR2 YYEKEE (reference sequence). The data were also submitted as part of a second study, on human thymus T cells. According to that study: Corrective heart surgery yielded resections, and these provided the thymus tissue. V and J genes seemed to be used with bias in thymic and blood repertoires.

This chain joins TRBV5-5 and TRBJ2-7; TRBD1 aligns across 9 bases. The specimen sequenced was thymocytes. The TCR originated in a boy under two years old with a congenital heart defect. The CDR3 protein is CASSLGGTGFVYEQYF. In DNA, the CDR3 is TGTGCCAGCAGCTTGGGAGGGACAGGGTTTGTGTACGAGCAGTACTTC.